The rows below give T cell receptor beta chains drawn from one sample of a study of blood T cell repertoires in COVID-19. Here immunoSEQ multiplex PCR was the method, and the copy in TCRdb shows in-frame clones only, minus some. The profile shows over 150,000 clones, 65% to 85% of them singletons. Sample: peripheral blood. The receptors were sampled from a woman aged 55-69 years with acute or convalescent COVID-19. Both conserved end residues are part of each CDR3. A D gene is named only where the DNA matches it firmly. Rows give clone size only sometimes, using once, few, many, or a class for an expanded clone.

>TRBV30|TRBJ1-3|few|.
CAWSVLGGLGNTIYF
TGTGCCTGGAGTGTACTCGGGGGGTTAGGAAACACCATATATTTT
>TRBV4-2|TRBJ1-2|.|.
CASSQDLIGQPGGYTF
TGTGCCAGCAGCCAAGATCTCATAGGACAGCCGGGAGGCTACACCTTC
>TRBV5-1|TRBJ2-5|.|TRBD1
CASSSGQATQYF
TGCGCCAGCAGCTCGGGACAGGCAACCCAGTACTTC
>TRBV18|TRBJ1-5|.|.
CASSPQGAGYQPQHF
TGTGCCAGCTCACCCCAGGGCGCCGGCTATCAGCCCCAGCATTTT
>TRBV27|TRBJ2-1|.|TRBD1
CASSFRGPYNEQFF
TGTGCCAGCAGTTTTAGGGGGCCCTACAATGAGCAGTTCTTC
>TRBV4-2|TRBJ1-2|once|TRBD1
CASSQVGTGVGYTF
TGTGCCAGCAGCCAAGTGGGGACAGGGGTCGGCTACACCTTC
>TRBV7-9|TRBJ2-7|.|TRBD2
CASSFEGTSGYEQYF
TGTGCCAGCAGCTTCGAGGGGACTAGCGGGTACGAGCAGTACTTC
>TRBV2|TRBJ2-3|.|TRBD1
CASRVGTAADTQYF
TGTGCCAGCAGGGTTGGGACAGCTGCAGATACGCAGTATTTT
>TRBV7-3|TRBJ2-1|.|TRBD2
CASSLGRQRGFYNEQFF
TGTGCCAGCAGCTTAGGTCGACAGCGGGGATTCTACAATGAGCAGTTCTTC
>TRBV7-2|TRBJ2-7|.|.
CASTRDLHYEQYF
TGTGCCAGCACCCGGGACTTACACTACGAGCAGTACTTC
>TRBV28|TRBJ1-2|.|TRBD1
CASSRGRRQGALYGYTF
TGTGCCAGCAGTCGGGGACGGAGACAGGGGGCTCTCTATGGCTACACCTTC
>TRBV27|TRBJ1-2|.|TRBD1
CASRAGTANLYGYTF
TGTGCCAGCAGAGCCGGGACAGCGAACCTCTATGGCTACACCTTC
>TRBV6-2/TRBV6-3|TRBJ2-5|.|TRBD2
CASSSAPGTSGGKETQYF
TGTGCCAGCAGTTCGGCGCCTGGGACTAGCGGGGGGAAAGAGACCCAGTACTTC
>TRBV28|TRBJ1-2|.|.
CASSFRTKHNGYTF
TGTGCCAGCAGTTTTCGGACTAAGCATAATGGCTACACCTTC
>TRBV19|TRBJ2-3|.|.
CASRIDSGFTDTQYF
TGTGCCAGTAGGATTGATTCAGGATTCACAGATACGCAGTATTTT
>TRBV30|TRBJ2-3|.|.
CAWSVRGTDTQYF
TGTGCCTGGAGTGTACGGGGCACAGATACGCAGTATTTT
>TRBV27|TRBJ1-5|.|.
CASSSSYNQPQHF
.
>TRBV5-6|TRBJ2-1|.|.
CASSLDGGVYNEQFF
TGTGCCAGCAGCTTGGATGGCGGGGTCTACAATGAGCAGTTCTTC
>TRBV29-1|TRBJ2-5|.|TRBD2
CSVVLAGGSQETQYF
TGCAGCGTTGTTCTAGCGGGGGGTTCACAAGAGACCCAGTACTTC
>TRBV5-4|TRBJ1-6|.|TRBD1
CASSLGQGNSPLHF
TGTGCCAGCAGCCTCGGACAGGGGAATTCACCCCTCCACTTT
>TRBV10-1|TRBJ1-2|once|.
CASSAGLSGYTF
TGCGCCAGCAGTGCAGGGCTCTCTGGCTACACCTTC
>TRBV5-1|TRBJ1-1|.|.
CASSSAGEGTEAFF
TGCGCCAGCAGCTCAGCCGGGGAGGGCACTGAAGCTTTCTTT
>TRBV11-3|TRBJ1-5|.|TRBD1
CASSLDSDRVGGRNQPQHF
TGTGCCAGCAGCTTAGATTCGGACAGGGTAGGGGGTCGGAATCAGCCCCAGCATTTT
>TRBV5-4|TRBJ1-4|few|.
CASTLRGAPHNEKLFF
TGTGCCAGCACCCTCCGGGGGGCGCCCCACAATGAAAAACTGTTTTTT
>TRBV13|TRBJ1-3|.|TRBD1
CASSLHGDSRNTIYF
TGTGCCAGCAGCTTACACGGGGACAGCCGAAACACCATATATTTT
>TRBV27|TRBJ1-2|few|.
CASRPPGESYTF
TGTGCCAGCAGACCCCCTGGGGAGAGTTACACCTTC
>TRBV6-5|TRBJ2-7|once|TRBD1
CASSYSTGGKQYF
TGTGCCAGCAGTTACTCGACAGGGGGCAAACAGTACTTC
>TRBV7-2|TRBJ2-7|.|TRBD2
CASSSGLAGHEQYF
TGTGCCAGCAGCTCGGGACTAGCAGGCCACGAGCAGTACTTC
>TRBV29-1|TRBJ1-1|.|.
CSVLGGEDTEAFF
TGCAGCGTCCTTGGGGGGGAAGACACTGAAGCTTTCTTT
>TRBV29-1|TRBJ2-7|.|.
CSVQIPGEQYF
TGCAGCGTTCAAATTCCGGGCGAGCAGTACTTC
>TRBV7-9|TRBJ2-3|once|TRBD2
CASSLDRLAGPDTQYF
TGTGCCAGCAGCTTAGATAGGCTAGCGGGGCCAGATACGCAGTATTTT
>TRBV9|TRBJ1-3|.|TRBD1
CASSVGQGSGNTIYF
TGTGCCAGCAGCGTGGGACAGGGCTCTGGAAACACCATATATTTT